These 32 T cell receptor beta chains originate from one sample sequenced in a study of blood T cell repertoires in COVID-19. The method was immunoSEQ multiplex PCR; TCRdb's version includes in-frame clones alone and lacks a portion of them. The sample holds about 120,000 clones; around 83% are singletons and the top ten take about 5.5%. Source material: peripheral blood. The receptors derive from a man at least 80 years old with active or convalescent COVID-19.

This chain uses TRBV29-1 with TRBJ1-3, with D hard to call. The CDR3 loop spans 13 amino acids. The V gene's germline CDR1 is SQVTM and CDR2 ANQGSEA. The CDR3 DNA follows: TGCGCGGGAGTTAAACAGAGAAGGGACACCATATATTTT. Its translation is CAGVKQRRDTIYF.

The chain is built from TRBV7-2 and TRBJ1-4; D call uncertain. CDR3 length: 15 residues. Trimming removed 5 bases from V and 2 bases from J, with 12 bases in between. Germline V gene sequence: CDR1 SGHTA, CDR2 FQGNSA. The CDR3 DNA reads TGTGCCAGCAGCCCCGGCGGGAATACTAATGAAAAACTGTTTTTT. Protein: CASSPGGNTNEKLFF. Looking up the rest from reference TRBV7-2 and TRBJ1-4 gives the full variable domain: GAGVSQSPSNKVTEKGKDVELRCDPISGHTALYWYRQSLGQGLEFLIYFQGNSAPDKSGLPSDRFSAERTGGSVSTLTIQRTQQEDSAVYLCASSPGGNTNEKLFFGSGTQLSVL.

This clone turned up a few times. The gene calls are TRBV9 and TRBJ2-2, with a tentative D call TRBD2 (5 bases). The CDR3 loop spans 16 amino acids. Germline values: CDR1 SGDLS, CDR2 YYNGEE. V lost 0 bases to trimming and J lost 7 bases, with 16 bases between them. Here the CDR3 reads CASSVDDYLSSGELFF. CDR3 DNA sequence: TGTGCCAGCAGCGTAGATGACTACCTTTCTAGCGGGGAGCTGTTTTTT.

The V gene is TRBV7-9, the J gene TRBJ1-3, with 9 bases lining up with TRBD1. The CDR3 consists of 15 residues. The germline CDR1 and CDR2 sequences are SEHNR and FQNEAQ (reference sequence). The V segment lost 5 bases and the J segment 3 bases; nucleotides outside the gene matches: 5. Here the CDR3 reads CASSVQTGGGNTIYF. For the CDR3, the DNA is TGTGCCAGCAGCGTACAGACAGGGGGTGGAAACACCATATATTTT. Combining the CDR3 with reference TRBV7-9 and TRBJ1-3 gives the whole variable domain DTGVSQNPRHKITKRGQNVTFRCDPISEHNRLYWYRQTLGQGPEFLTYFQNEAQLEKSRLLSDRFSAERPKGSFSTLEIQRTEQGDSAMYLCASSVQTGGGNTIYFGEGSWLTVV.

This clone was seen only a few times. The V and J genes are TRBV29-1 and TRBJ2-5; TRBD2 aligns across 14 bases. Germline V gene sequence: CDR1 SQVTM, CDR2 ANQGSEA. Germline trimming cut 0 bases from V and 2 bases from J; bases unmatched to any gene: 2. CDR3 size: 16 residues. The CDR3 DNA reads TGCAGCGTTGAAGATTGGACTAGCGGGGGGCAAGAGACCCAGTACTTC. Translated: CSVEDWTSGGQETQYF. The entire variable domain, with the rest obtained from reference TRBV29-1 and TRBJ2-5, is as follows: SAVISQKPSRDICQRGTSLTIQCQVDSQVTMMFWYRQQPGQSLTLIATANQGSEATYESGFVIDKFPISRPNLTFSTLTVSNMSPEDSSIYLCSVEDWTSGGQETQYFGPGTRLLVL.

The rearrangement uses TRBV5-1 and TRBJ2-2; tentative D call: TRBD1 (7 bases). Trimming removed 1 base at V and 4 bases at J, with 20 bases between. The length of the CDR3 is 18 residues. Germline V CDR1 and CDR2: SGHRS, YFSETQ. The CDR3 loop reads CASSLRGLGPGGTGELFF. CDR3 DNA: TGCGCCAGCAGCTTGAGGGGACTGGGTCCAGGGGGCACCGGGGAGCTGTTTTTT.

The V and J genes are TRBV18 and TRBJ1-3; D perhaps matches TRBD1 (5 bases). V lost 3 bases and J 4 bases, leaving 16 bases between the germline ends. The germline CDR1 and CDR2 sequences are KGHSH and LQKENI. The CDR3 is 16 residues long. This CDR3 reads CASSPGTSSRGNTIYF. CDR3 nucleotide sequence: TGTGCCAGCTCACCCGGGACTTCCTCTCGAGGAAACACCATATATTTT.

This clone was seen a few times. DNA of the CDR3: TGTGCCAGCAAGAGGGGGCATAACTATGGCTACACCTTC. Protein sequence: CASKRGHNYGYTF. The V call is TRBV27, the J call TRBJ1-2; TRBD1 matches 7 bases. CDR1 is MNHEY, CDR2 SMNVEV, per germline (reference sequence). The CDR3 sequence is 13 residues long. The trim removed 7 bases at V and 1 base at J, leaving 3 bases unmatched.

V is TRBV12-3 or TRBV12-4 and J is TRBJ1-3; D is unclear. This CDR3 contains 13 residues. V was pared by 5 bases and J by 5 bases, with 10 bases between. CDR3 sequence: CASSPHIRNTIYF. CDR3 DNA: TGTGCCAGCAGTCCCCACATCCGAAACACCATATATTTT.

The V call is TRBV2, the J call TRBJ2-7; 10 bases align to TRBD2. V was pared by 6 bases and J by 1 base, with 6 bases of the junction left unmatched. The CDR3 consists of 15 residues. Germline lookup yields CDR1 SNHLY and CDR2 FYNNEI. CDR3 region: CASRWLAGVSYEQYF. The CDR3 nucleotides read TGTGCCAGCAGGTGGCTAGCGGGGGTGTCCTACGAGCAGTACTTC.

The chain uses TRBV12-5 and TRBJ2-5; TRBD2 matches 8 bases. The CDR3 is made up of 19 amino acids. V shed 7 bases and J 1 base; nucleotides not matched to a gene: 20. The germline gives CDR1 LGHNT, CDR2 FRNRAP. The CDR3 DNA sequence: TGTGCTAGTGCCCTACCATGGCGGGGGGCCCGAACTTCCCAAGAGACCCAGTACTTC. This codes for CASALPWRGARTSQETQYF.

The chain has TRBV27 and TRBJ2-1, with 11 bases identical to TRBD2. The CDR3 has 13 amino acids. J lost 8 bases, V lost 5 bases, and 2 bases had no gene match. Germline V gene data show CDR1 as MNHEY and CDR2 as SMNVEV (reference sequence). The CDR3 DNA is TGTGCCAGCAGTCAACTAGCGGGGGATGAGCAGTTCTTC. It specifies CASSQLAGDEQFF.

The J gene is TRBJ1-4, the V gene TRBV28, with a weak D call TRBD1 (5 bases). V lost 2 bases to trimming and J lost 7 bases, with 14 bases between them. Germline V lookup: CDR1 MDHEN, CDR2 SYDVKM. CDR3 length: 15 residues. The CDR3 region is CASSLIQGRAEKLFF. As DNA, the CDR3 is TGTGCCAGCAGTTTAATCCAGGGAAGAGCTGAAAAACTGTTTTTT.

This clone was observed a handful of times. The chain combines TRBV19 with TRBJ1-1; tentative D call: TRBD1 (6 bases). This CDR3 region has 14 residues. Germline V gene lookup returns CDR1 LNHDA and CDR2 SQIVND (reference sequence). The V end was cut by 4 bases, the J end by 4 bases, with 13 bases between. The CDR3, as DNA: TGTGCCAGTAGTACCCGGGTAGGGGGCACTGAAGCTTTCTTT. Protein product: CASSTRVGGTEAFF.

The chain has TRBV5-1 and TRBJ2-3; 7 bases match TRBD1. The CDR3 spans 13 residues. With 5 bases clipped from V and 5 bases from J, the junction kept 5 bases outside the gene matches. Germline CDR1 is SGHRS and CDR2 is YFSETQ. The CDR3 region has the DNA TGCGCCAGCAGATTCACAGGGGAAGATACGCAGTATTTT. The encoded protein is CASRFTGEDTQYF.

Comment on this clone: The same CDR3 arises from other DNA sequences in this sample as well. The chain is built from TRBV30 and TRBJ1-2, with D possibly TRBD1 on 5 matching bases. Germline CDR1 GTSNPN, CDR2 SVGIG (reference sequence). The ends were cut back, 0 bases at V and 2 bases at J, with 7 bases in the middle. The CDR3 sequence is 13 residues long. The CDR3 loop reads CAWSVSGNYGYTF. The CDR3 DNA reads as TGTGCCTGGAGTGTTTCAGGGAACTATGGCTACACCTTC.

This chain connects TRBV4-3 to TRBJ2-7; 7 positions agree with TRBD1. Trimming removed 1 base from V and 2 bases from J; junction bases left unmatched: 8. There are 16 residues in the CDR3. Germline assignment: CDR1 LGHNA and CDR2 YSLEER. The CDR3 coding sequence is TGCGCCAGCAGCCAAGGAACCGGGACAGAACCCTACGAGCAGTACTTC. This sequence encodes CASSQGTGTEPYEQYF.

The V and J genes are TRBV5-1 and TRBJ2-2, with a possible D match to TRBD1 (5 bases). Trimming stripped 7 bases from V and 4 bases from J, with 11 bases between. CDR3 size: 13 residues. Germline V lookup: CDR1 SGHRS, CDR2 YFSETQ. CDR3 in DNA: TGCGCCAGCGGGCAGGGATCCACCGGGGAGCTGTTTTTT. Translation: CASGQGSTGELFF.

The chain links TRBV6-5 to TRBJ1-3, with D possibly TRBD1 on 5 matching bases. This CDR3 is 14 amino acids long. Trimming stripped 8 bases from V and 0 bases from J, with 11 bases between. Looked up from germline, CDR1 is MNHEY and CDR2 is SVGAGI. The CDR3, as DNA: TGTGCCAGCCAACAGGCCTACTCTGGAAACACCATATATTTT. Amino acid sequence: CASQQAYSGNTIYF.

The J gene is TRBJ2-6, the V gene TRBV5-6; possibly TRBD1 for D (6 bases). The length of the CDR3 is 12 residues. V was trimmed by 1 base and J by 16 bases, leaving 12 bases between them. Germline V gives CDR1 SGHDT, CDR2 YYEEEE. The DNA of the CDR3 is TGTGCCAGCAGCTTGAACAGGGATTTGCTGACTTTC. Translated: CASSLNRDLLTF.

The chain couples TRBV27 to TRBJ1-1; tentative D call: TRBD1 (6 bases). The CDR3 length is 13 residues. Per germline, CDR1 MNHEY and CDR2 SMNVEV (reference sequence). Trimming removed 5 bases at V and 4 bases at J, with 11 bases between. CDR3 protein: CASSPGHITEAFF. The CDR3 DNA reads TGTGCCAGCAGTCCGGGACATATCACTGAAGCTTTCTTT.

The rearrangement joins TRBV5-4 to TRBJ2-5, with 8 bases identical to TRBD2. This CDR3 has 13 residues. The V and J ends lost 4 bases and 5 bases, in that order; junction bases with no gene match: 4. The germline gives CDR1 SGHNT, CDR2 YYREEE (reference sequence). The CDR3 DNA reads TGTGCCAGCAGCCCGGGACTAGTTGAGACCCAGTACTTC. This gives the protein CASSPGLVETQYF. The whole variable domain, remainder taken from reference TRBV5-4 and TRBJ2-5, is ETGVTQSPTHLIKTRGQQVTLRCSSQSGHNTVSWYQQALGQGPQFIFQYYREEENGRGNFPPRFSGLQFPNYSSELNVNALELDDSALYLCASSPGLVETQYFGPGTRLLVL.

This chain uses TRBV7-9 with TRBJ1-1; D is unclear. This CDR3 is built from 13 residues. Germline V gives CDR1 SEHNR, CDR2 FQNEAQ (reference sequence). Trimming removed 3 bases from V and 3 bases from J, with 8 bases in between. CDR3 in amino acids: CASSFVRDTEAFF. The CDR3 region has the DNA TGTGCCAGCAGCTTCGTGAGGGACACTGAAGCTTTCTTT.

This chain connects TRBV12-3 or TRBV12-4 to TRBJ1-1, with a possible D match to TRBD1 (5 bases). This CDR3 is built from 13 residues. Between the trimmed V and J ends, which lost 3 bases and 6 bases, there was a span of 11 bases. In DNA, the CDR3 is TGTGCCAGCAGTTTCGGGGGATCCCCTGAAGCTTTCTTT. Amino acids: CASSFGGSPEAFF.

V usage is TRBV19 and J usage is TRBJ2-3, with 13 nucleotides matching TRBD2. The germline gives CDR1 LNHDA, CDR2 SQIVND (reference sequence). There are 16 residues in the CDR3. Trimming took 4 bases from V and 4 from J; bases not matched to a gene: 5. The CDR3, as DNA: TGTGCCAGTAGTAAGGGACTAGCGGGGAGAGCAGATACGCAGTATTTT. It is translated as CASSKGLAGRADTQYF.

The V gene is TRBV7-7, the J gene TRBJ2-5; TRBD2 matches 9 bases. Trimming cost V 1 base and J 4 bases; bases outside gene matches: 1. The CDR3 consists of 14 residues. From germline, CDR1 is SSHAT and CDR2 FNYEAQ (reference sequence). The CDR3 protein is CASSLGRGGETQYF. Written as DNA, the CDR3 is TGTGCCAGCAGCTTAGGGCGGGGGGGAGAGACCCAGTACTTC.

V gene TRBV5-1 combines with J gene TRBJ2-3, with 11 positions matching TRBD2. CDR1 SGHRS and CDR2 YFSETQ come from the germline V gene. After removal of 2 bases from V and 5 bases from J, the junction contained 4 bases not matched to a gene. The CDR3 is made up of 15 amino acids. In DNA form, the CDR3 reads TGCGCCAGCAGCTTAGTAGCGGGGGGGGAAGATACGCAGTATTTT. Amino acids: CASSLVAGGEDTQYF.

The CDR3 DNA follows: TGTGCCAGCAGTGACGAGGCCAGGGGGCCGGGTGGCTACACCTTC. Protein sequence: CASSDEARGPGGYTF. V is TRBV6-4 and J is TRBJ1-2, with 8 bases fitting TRBD1. The V gene end was trimmed by 2 bases and the J gene end by 7 bases; junction bases not matched to a gene: 9. Germline V lookup: CDR1 MRHNA, CDR2 SNTAGT. CDR3 length equals 15 residues.

The genes are TRBV9 and TRBJ2-7; TRBD1 matches 7 bases. This CDR3 has 14 residues. V shed 3 bases and J 7 bases; nucleotides not matched to a gene: 10. Per germline, CDR1 SGDLS and CDR2 YYNGEE. The chain's CDR3 is CASSATGSTGEQYF. Here the CDR3 DNA reads TGTGCCAGCAGCGCGACAGGGAGTACGGGGGAGCAGTACTTC.

The V call is TRBV12-3 or TRBV12-4, the J call TRBJ1-1; D may be TRBD1 (6 bases). Trimming shortened V by 7 bases and J by 6 bases, and 9 bases separated the two germline ends. The CDR3 spans 11 residues. CDR3 in amino acids: CASKQGPEAFF. CDR3 sequence (DNA): TGTGCCAGCAAACAGGGCCCTGAAGCTTTCTTT.

The chain joins TRBV7-9 to TRBJ2-7; tentative D call: TRBD1 (6 bases). In germline, CDR1 is SEHNR, CDR2 FQNEAQ (reference sequence). The CDR3 is 16 amino acids. V lost 3 bases and J lost 0, with 15 bases in between. The chain's CDR3 is CASSFSTGVSSYEQYF. The CDR3 coding sequence is TGTGCCAGCAGCTTCTCGACAGGAGTGAGCTCCTACGAGCAGTACTTC.

This clone occurred a few times. V gene TRBV6-1 combines with J gene TRBJ1-2; TRBD1 might be the D (6 bases). Germline V gene lookup returns CDR1 MNHNS and CDR2 SASEGT. The V and J ends lost 0 bases and 0 bases respectively, with 11 bases between them. This CDR3 contains 16 residues. This CDR3 reads CASSEARGAANYGYTF. The CDR3 DNA reads TGTGCCAGCAGTGAAGCCCGGGGGGCCGCTAACTATGGCTACACCTTC.